This TCR beta chain was recovered during a study of cytomegalovirus exposure and HLA in healthy donors. Germline loops: CDR1 LGHNA, CDR2 YSLEER. This CDR3 is built from 16 residues. The V and J ends lost 1 base and 5 bases respectively, with 16 bases between them. The study's findings and limits: Common viral pathogens seemed, in a later analysis, to connect with several of the most significant clusters. CMV serostatus alone was available as immune exposure information.

In the case of this clone: Its antigen is not identified.

PCR primers comprised 60 Vbeta and 13 Jbeta primers. Clones were read by immunoSEQ multiplex PCR, and TCRdb kept only the in-frame ones, dropping some. The table lists roughly 66,000 clones, around 61% of them singletons. The J gene is TRBJ2-3, the V gene TRBV4-3; perhaps TRBD1 as D (6 bases). This TCR was recovered from a woman in her forties or fifties in good health and CMV-seronegative. The sequenced sample consisted of PBMCs. The DNA for the CDR3 is TGCGCCAGCAGCCAAGGGTACAGGGATGGGGTAGATACGCAGTATTTT. Translating it yields CASSQGYRDGVDTQYF.